Given below is one TCR beta chain in context. Graves' hyperthyroidism was deemed stable absent ophthalmopathy progression within 18 months. Disease duration under 2 months; hyperthyroidism patients were aged 18 to 65. The source of the PBMCs was approximately 10 ml of fresh peripheral blood. This record belongs to a study of T cells in Graves' hyperthyroidism and ophthalmopathy. Study background: Peripheral blood was taken when the disease was first diagnosed, before any treatment began.

The V gene's germline CDR1 is MNHNS and CDR2 SASEGT. Trimming left V 5 bases short and J 14 bases short, with 18 bases between. This CDR3 is built from 12 residues. Template material for amplifying TCR beta CDR3 regions consisted of RNA transcripts. The primer set for the first-round RT-PCR of the TCR CDR3 was HTBI. TCRdb used MiXCR to reprocess the multiplex PCR reads, holding one entry per CDR3 protein. The data show just under 750,000 distinct CDR3 sequences, roughly 32% seen once. The TCR originated in a woman between 35 and 50 years old with Graves' hyperthyroidism. Material: blood. The chain couples TRBV6-1 to TRBJ1-2, with no clear D. Here the CDR3 reads CASSYETISRTF. DNA for the CDR3: TGTGCCAGCAGTTACGAGACCATTTCGAGGACCTTC.